Presented here are 23 T cell receptor beta chains from one specimen sequenced in a study of CD8 T cells in ankylosing spondylitis. Study observations and caveats: Characteristic of ankylosing spondylitis blood, it appeared, was a TCR beta motif comprising eight highly homologous variants.

TCRdb reprocessed the 5' RACE reads via MiXCR and lists one record per CDR3 protein. The sample carries 700,000 to 1,000,000 distinct CDR3 sequences, about an eighth recorded once. No antigen has been assigned to these receptors. The sequencing sample was made of blood, either unsorted or a sorted T cell fraction (not recorded which). The origin of the receptors is a male donor with ankylosing spondylitis.

The sample holds many counts of this clonotype. V gene TRBV6-2 or TRBV6-3 combines with J gene TRBJ2-1; no definite D call. Germline CDR1 reads MNHEY; CDR2 reads SVGEGT. The CDR3 is made up of 13 amino acids. V gave up 10 bases and J gave up 4 bases, with 14 bases separating them. CDR3 residues: CAIQRTPYNEQFF. The CDR3 DNA sequence: TGTGCCATCCAAAGGACCCCATACAATGAGCAGTTCTTC.

The V gene is TRBV11-3, the J gene TRBJ2-1, with 8 bases identical to TRBD2. With V trimmed by 5 bases and J by 5 bases, 8 bases remained unmatched. Germline CDR1 and CDR2: SGHNT and YENEEA. The CDR3 extends over 15 amino acids. The CDR3 region has the DNA TGTGCCAGCAGCACCCTGGGACTAGGGAACAATGAGCAGTTCTTC. The encoded protein is CASSTLGLGNNEQFF.

This clonotype was detected only a few times. V and J are TRBV12-3 or TRBV12-4 and TRBJ1-2; 7 bases map to TRBD1. The CDR3 runs to 15 residues. Trimming at V came to 3 bases and at J to 8 bases, leaving 12 bases not matched to a gene. CDR3 sequence reads: CASSFTGTVKVGYTF. The CDR3 bases are TGTGCCAGCAGTTTCACCGGGACAGTAAAAGTAGGCTACACCTTC.

This clonotype showed up just a few times. V gene TRBV28 combines with J gene TRBJ1-2; D is unclear. The CDR3 has 13 amino acids. Trimming shortened V by 6 bases and J by 6 bases, and 14 bases separated the two germline ends. Germline values: CDR1 MDHEN, CDR2 SYDVKM. CDR3 region: CASRVPETDGYTF. The DNA of the CDR3 is TGTGCCAGCAGGGTTCCGGAGACGGATGGCTACACCTTC.

As for this clonotype: A much more abundant neighbour one base away suggests this may be a read error. The conserved phenylalanine or tryptophan normally closing the CDR3 is absent here, so this likely arose from a read error. The rearrangement uses TRBV18 and TRBJ2-1; D is ambiguous. Trimming removed 0 bases at V and 9 bases at J, with 3 bases between. The CDR3 consists of 11 residues. The germline CDR1 and CDR2 sequences are KGHSH and LQKENI. CDR3 in amino acids: CASSPPGEQFL. The CDR3 nucleotides are TGTGCCAGCTCACCACCGGGTGAGCAGTTCCTC.

This clonotype was counted between two and nine times. The V and J genes are TRBV5-1 and TRBJ2-7; 9 nucleotides agree with TRBD1. Germline V CDR1 and CDR2: SGHRS, YFSETQ. This CDR3 is 14 amino acids long. With 4 bases clipped from V and 3 bases from J, the junction kept 5 bases outside the gene matches. The CDR3 region is CASSPAGQGYEQYF. CDR3 bases: TGCGCCAGCAGCCCCGCGGGACAGGGCTACGAGCAGTACTTC.

This clonotype was detected a few times. This chain links TRBV5-1 with TRBJ2-7, with a tentative D call TRBD2 (6 bases). The length of the CDR3 is 15 residues. Germline CDR1 SGHRS, CDR2 YFSETQ. The germline V and J ends were trimmed by 0 bases and 3 bases, with 13 bases remaining between them. In DNA, the CDR3 is TGCGCCAGCAGCTTGGCATCGGGAGTGGGCTACGAGCAGTACTTC. It codes for CASSLASGVGYEQYF.

Notes on this clonotype: One junction end does not reproduce the germline sequence, and a read error may be involved. CDR3 sequence (DNA): TGTGCCAGCACCTTGTGGGGCGTTTGGCTATATGGCTACACCTTC. Its protein is CASTLWGVWLYGYTF. The chain is built from TRBV5-6 and TRBJ1-2; maybe TRBD1 (5 bases). The CDR3 loop spans 15 amino acids. Germline V lookup: CDR1 SGHDT, CDR2 YYEEEE.

This clonotype was detected only a few times. V gene TRBV20-1 combines with J gene TRBJ2-3, with D maybe TRBD2 (5 bases). V lost 4 bases, J lost 3 bases, and 17 bases lay in between. The CDR3 loop spans 15 amino acids. Germline loops: CDR1 DFQATT, CDR2 SNEGSKA (reference sequence). Here the CDR3 DNA reads TGCAGTGCTATCTTTTGGCGAGGGCTGACAGATACGCAGTATTTT. This codes for CSAIFWRGLTDTQYF.

This clonotype was seen more than once but under ten times. This chain links TRBV11-2 with TRBJ2-7; the match to TRBD2 covers 11 bases. The germline V gene has CDR1 SGHAT and CDR2 FQNNGV. The ends lost 4 bases at V and 3 bases at J; junction bases unmatched: 8. This CDR3 has 16 amino acids. CDR3 residues: CASSSRTSGRIYEQYF. The CDR3 DNA sequence: TGTGCCAGCAGCTCAAGGACTAGCGGGCGAATCTACGAGCAGTACTTC.

The chain carries TRBV12-3 or TRBV12-4 and TRBJ2-1; D tentatively reads TRBD1 or TRBD2 (5 bases each). This CDR3 has 16 residues. V shed 5 bases and J shed 5 bases, with 19 bases lying between them. CDR3 coding DNA: TGTGCCAGCAGTCCCTGGGGGACCCTCACGGACAATGAGCAGTTCTTC. Its protein is CASSPWGTLTDNEQFF.

This clonotype showed up just a few times. The chain employs TRBV20-1 and TRBJ2-2; no firm D call. The CDR3 contains 12 residues. The germline gives CDR1 DFQATT, CDR2 SNEGSKA (reference sequence). The V and J ends lost 5 bases and 4 bases respectively, with 8 bases between them. DNA of the CDR3: TGCAGTGCTCCAAAAACCACCGGGGAGCTGTTTTTT. It codes for CSAPKTTGELFF.

This clonotype was counted only a few times. The chain uses TRBV5-1 and TRBJ1-5; no definite D call. Per germline, CDR1 SGHRS and CDR2 YFSETQ. V lost 0 bases to trimming and J lost 5 bases, with 12 bases between them. The CDR3 length is 15 residues. The CDR3: CASSLGSGSDQPQHF. The CDR3 DNA is TGCGCCAGCAGCTTGGGATCGGGATCGGATCAGCCCCAGCATTTT.

This clonotype was observed a handful of times. J is TRBJ2-3 and V is TRBV5-8; D gene unclear. V lost 4 bases and J lost 0, with 9 bases in between. There are 14 residues in the CDR3. Germline CDR1 and CDR2: SGHTS and YDEGEE. The CDR3 protein is CASSLMRSTDTQYF. The CDR3 DNA reads as TGTGCCAGCAGCCTCATGCGGAGCACAGATACGCAGTATTTT.

Only a few counts were recorded for this clonotype. The chain has TRBV10-3 and TRBJ2-7; D possibly corresponds to TRBD1 (6 bases). Per the germline V gene, CDR1 is ENHRY and CDR2 is SYGVKD. Trimming cost V 0 bases and J 1 base, with 10 bases left between them. CDR3 length equals 15 residues. CDR3 sequence: CAISESGTSSYEQYF. CDR3 in DNA: TGTGCCATCAGTGAGTCCGGGACATCGTCCTACGAGCAGTACTTC.

This clonotype was seen more than once but under ten times. The chain's CDR3 is CATSRVAGNDQPQHF. In DNA form, the CDR3 reads TGTGCCACCAGCAGAGTGGCAGGGAACGATCAGCCCCAGCATTTT. The rearrangement links TRBV15 to TRBJ1-5; possibly TRBD1 for D (5 bases). Trimming removed 1 base at V and 5 bases at J, with 12 bases between. This CDR3 has 15 amino acids. Looked up from germline, CDR1 is LNHNV and CDR2 is YYDKDF (reference sequence).

The J gene is TRBJ2-7, the V gene TRBV20-1; perhaps TRBD1 as D (6 bases). V was clipped by 1 base and J by 5 bases, with 12 bases between them. The germline CDR1 and CDR2 sequences are DFQATT and SNEGSKA (reference sequence). CDR3 length: 13 residues. Here the CDR3 reads CSARGVTGDEQYF. CDR3 nucleotide sequence: TGCAGTGCTAGAGGCGTGACAGGTGACGAGCAGTACTTC.

This clonotype turned up a few times. This chain uses TRBV20-1 with TRBJ2-3, with D possibly matching TRBD2 (6 bases). Trimming removed 2 bases at V and 0 bases at J, with 15 bases between. From germline, CDR1 is DFQATT and CDR2 SNEGSKA (reference sequence). This CDR3 comprises 16 residues. The CDR3 bases are TGCAGTGCTAGATATGGGGCGGGGACTAGCACAGATACGCAGTATTTT. It specifies CSARYGAGTSTDTQYF.

The chain joins TRBV28 to TRBJ2-7; D not certain. The length of the CDR3 is 13 residues. The V and J ends lost 5 bases and 3 bases respectively, with 11 bases between them. CDR1 and CDR2 from the germline V gene are MDHEN and SYDVKM. The CDR3 bases are TGTGCCAGCAGTCTCATTCTCGGCTACGAGCAGTACTTC. Its protein product is CASSLILGYEQYF.

The chain joins TRBV7-6 to TRBJ2-7, with D tentatively TRBD1 (5 bases). The CDR3 contains 14 residues. Deletions cut 3 bases from V and 4 bases from J, with 13 bases between. Germline CDR1 reads SGHVS; CDR2 reads FNYEAQ. The CDR3 reads CASSFAGHPYEQYF. DNA for the CDR3: TGTGCCAGCAGCTTCGCCGGACACCCGTACGAGCAGTACTTC.

This clonotype was seen only a few times. V and J are TRBV9 and TRBJ1-5; 10 bases are a match to TRBD1. V dropped 4 bases and J dropped 5; count of bases not matched to a gene: 6. The germline V gene encodes CDR1 SGDLS and CDR2 YYNGEE. This CDR3 has 15 amino acids. CDR3 nucleotide sequence: TGTGCCAGCAGCCCTCGGGGGACAGGGGATCAGCCCCAGCATTTT. This encodes CASSPRGTGDQPQHF.

The chain combines TRBV7-3 with TRBJ1-1; a weak D match, TRBD1 (5 bases). Germline V lookup: CDR1 SGHTA, CDR2 FQGTGA. V shed 1 base and J shed 4 bases, with 16 bases lying between them. The CDR3 has 16 residues. CDR3 loop: CASSLMGPTIATEAFF. The CDR3 bases are TGTGCCAGCAGCTTAATGGGACCCACAATTGCCACTGAAGCTTTCTTT.

This clonotype was detected ten times or more. The rearrangement links TRBV20-1 to TRBJ2-1; 10 nucleotides align to TRBD2. Germline lookup yields CDR1 DFQATT and CDR2 SNEGSKA (reference sequence). V was clipped by 7 bases and J by 6 bases; unmatched bases: 3. The CDR3 is 12 residues long. The CDR3 reads CSVASGGNEQFF. CDR3 nucleotide sequence: TGCAGTGTGGCTAGCGGGGGCAATGAGCAGTTCTTC.